Listed below are T cell receptor beta chains from one sample, sequenced in a study of shared clonotypes between healthy human individuals. Measured with immunoSEQ multiplex PCR; TCRdb has only the in-frame clones, and not every one. Seen here are around 690,000 clones, about 90% observed once, and the top ten hold 30% to 40%. The sample was memory CD8+ T cells from PBMCs. These receptor sequences come from a man aged 18 to 30 in good health. Some clones in this sample may be carry-over from other donors' samples. The CDR3 runs from the conserved cysteine through the conserved F or W. D genes are given only for firm matches. Size is omitted from some rows. Given values are once, few, many or a class for expanded clones.

V gene	J gene	D gene	clone size	CDR3 protein	CDR3 DNA
TRBV4-1	TRBJ2-7	TRBD2	-	CASSQVPGRPSYEQYF	TGCGCCAGCAGCCAAGTCCCCGGGAGGCCATCCTACGAGCAGTACTTC
TRBV27	TRBJ1-3	-	-	CASSLFAGSGNTIYF	TGTGCCAGCAGTTTATTTGCAGGCTCTGGAAACACCATATATTTT
TRBV7-9	TRBJ2-1	TRBD1	-	CASTNPTGPNSYNEQFF	TGTGCCAGCACCAACCCGACAGGGCCCAACTCCTACAATGAGCAGTTCTTC
TRBV4-1	TRBJ2-2	-	-	CASSQDRGELFF	TGCGCCAGCAGCCAGGACCGAGGGGAGCTGTTTTTT
TRBV29-1	TRBJ2-5	-	-	CSAAIGRLPETQYF	TGCAGCGCCGCTATAGGCCGACTCCCAGAGACCCAGTACTTC
TRBV2	TRBJ1-3	-	-	CASRAQGHGNTIYF	TGTGCCAGCAGGGCACAGGGACATGGAAACACCATATATTTT
TRBV10-3	TRBJ2-7	-	-	CAISESPLVEQYF	TGTGCCATCAGTGAGTCGCCCCTAGTCGAGCAGTACTTC
TRBV27	TRBJ2-7	-	-	CASSWNEQYF	TGTGCCAGCAGTTGGAACGAGCAGTACTTC
TRBV4-2	TRBJ1-5	-	-	CASSQEMVYSNQPQHF	TGTGCCAGCAGCCAAGAGATGGTATATAGCAATCAGCCCCAGCATTTT
TRBV27	TRBJ1-2	TRBD1	-	CASRGQLTNYGYTF	TGTGCCAGCCGGGGACAGCTAACTAACTATGGCTACACCTTC
TRBV28	TRBJ2-5	TRBD1	once	CASSLTDKGQGEPQETQYF	TGTGCCAGCAGTTTAACCGACAAGGGGCAGGGGGAACCCCAAGAGACCCAGTACTTC
TRBV7-6	TRBJ2-7	-	-	CASSLDRTSPGDYEQYF	TGTGCCAGCAGCTTAGATCGGACCTCCCCCGGCGATTACGAGCAGTACTTC
TRBV4-1	TRBJ2-7	-	-	CASSQDGGTYEQYF	TGCGCCAGCAGCCAAGATGGGGGAACCTACGAGCAGTACTTC
TRBV4-1	TRBJ2-1	-	-	CASTASLAYNEQFF	TGCGCCAGCACGGCTAGCCTTGCCTACAATGAGCAGTTCTTC
TRBV11-3	TRBJ2-3	TRBD1	-	CASSSGTVSTDTQYF	TGTGCCAGCAGCTCCGGGACAGTGAGCACAGATACGCAGTATTTT
TRBV11-2	TRBJ1-1	-	-	CASSLWGSPEAFF	TGTGCCAGCAGCTTATGGGGCAGCCCCGAAGCTTTCTTT
TRBV5-5	TRBJ2-7	-	-	CASSFYWSYEQYF	TGTGCCAGCAGCTTCTACTGGTCCTACGAGCAGTACTTC
TRBV28	TRBJ2-7	-	-	CASSFPLSYEQYF	TGTGCCAGCAGTTTCCCCCTCTCCTACGAGCAGTACTTC
TRBV27	TRBJ1-1	-	-	CASSLSPGSADTEAFF	TGTGCCAGCAGTCTTTCTCCAGGTTCGGCTGACACTGAAGCTTTCTTT
TRBV7-8	TRBJ2-7	-	-	CASSLRGTIYEQYF	TGTGCCAGCAGCTTAAGGGGGACGATCTACGAGCAGTACTTC
TRBV27	TRBJ2-6	-	-	CASSLSAGANVLTF	TGTGCCAGCAGTTTATCGGCCGGGGCCAACGTCCTGACTTTC
TRBV10-3	TRBJ2-7	TRBD1	-	CAISEGTGAYEQYF	TGTGCCATCAGTGAGGGGACAGGGGCCTACGAGCAGTACTTC
TRBV5-6	TRBJ2-7	-	once	CASSLGGHEQYF	TGTGCCAGCAGCTTGGGCGGACACGAGCAGTACTTC
TRBV2	TRBJ2-3	TRBD2	-	CASSEALLAGGADTQYF	TGTGCCAGCAGTGAAGCGCTACTAGCGGGAGGAGCAGATACGCAGTATTTT
TRBV2	TRBJ2-7	-	-	CASSEALMFYEQYF	TGTGCCAGCAGTGAAGCGCTTATGTTTTACGAGCAGTACTTC
TRBV4-1	TRBJ1-5	-	-	CASSPTEYSNQPQHF	TGCGCCAGCAGCCCGACGGAATATAGCAATCAGCCCCAGCATTTT
TRBV5-3	TRBJ2-3	-	few	CARIPHVTQYF	TGTGCCAGAATCCCCCATGTCACGCAGTATTTT
TRBV6-1	TRBJ2-5	-	once	CASSEAFETQYF	TGTGCCAGCAGTGAAGCATTCGAGACCCAGTACTTC
TRBV4-3	TRBJ2-7	TRBD2	-	CASSQGLAETYEQYF	TGCGCCAGCAGCCAAGGACTAGCGGAGACCTACGAGCAGTACTTC
TRBV4-2	TRBJ2-7	-	-	CASSQVELADNYEQYF	TGTGCCAGCAGCCAAGTTGAACTAGCAGATAACTACGAGCAGTACTTC
TRBV7-9	TRBJ2-5	TRBD1	-	CASNRGTGEETQYF	TGTGCCAGCAATCGGGGGACAGGGGAAGAGACCCAGTACTTC
TRBV13	TRBJ2-7	TRBD2	-	CASSPPQAGSSYEQYF	TGTGCCAGCAGCCCCCCGCAAGCGGGGTCCTCCTACGAGCAGTACTTC
TRBV19	TRBJ2-3	-	-	CASSGGRRDTQYF	TGTGCCAGTAGTGGGGGACGGCGGGATACGCAGTATTTT
TRBV9	TRBJ2-3	TRBD1	-	CASSASGTGGGDTQYF	TGTGCCAGCAGCGCGTCCGGGACAGGGGGCGGAGATACGCAGTATTTT
TRBV7-9	TRBJ1-1	TRBD1	-	CASRLGQGGRTEAFF	TGTGCCAGCAGACTCGGACAGGGGGGAAGGACTGAAGCTTTCTTT
TRBV5-1	TRBJ2-3	TRBD2	-	CASSPDGLAAQGPTDTQYF	TGCGCCAGCAGCCCGGATGGGCTAGCGGCTCAAGGACCCACAGATACGCAGTATTTT
TRBV28	TRBJ2-7	-	-	CASSLKVSARTVPYEQYF	TGTGCCAGCAGTTTGAAGGTTAGTGCGAGGACGGTACCCTACGAGCAGTACTTC
TRBV4-3	TRBJ2-5	-	many	CASSQGWNLEETQYF	TGCGCCAGCAGCCAAGGGTGGAACCTTGAGGAGACCCAGTACTTC
TRBV27	TRBJ1-2	TRBD1	-	CASSLTGVGYGYTF	TGTGCCAGCAGTTTAACAGGGGTCGGCTATGGCTACACCTTC
TRBV27	TRBJ2-1	TRBD2	-	CASSAWTSGSHEQFF	TGTGCCAGCAGTGCGTGGACTAGCGGGAGCCATGAGCAGTTCTTC
TRBV9	TRBJ2-2	-	-	CASSTGGAGELFF	TGTGCCAGCAGCACCGGGGGAGCCGGGGAGCTGTTTTTT
TRBV19	TRBJ2-6	-	-	CASNLQGANVLTF	TGTGCCAGTAACCTACAGGGAGCCAACGTCCTGACTTTC
TRBV28	TRBJ2-7	TRBD1	few	CASRGTGGYEQYF	TGTGCCAGCAGGGGGACAGGGGGCTACGAGCAGTACTTC
TRBV5-1	TRBJ2-7	-	-	CASSLGFIRASHEQYF	TGCGCCAGCAGCTTGGGATTCATCAGGGCCTCCCACGAGCAGTACTTC
TRBV4-2	TRBJ1-4	TRBD1	once	CASSQDDRTGEKLFF	TGTGCCAGCAGCCAAGATGACAGGACAGGGGAAAAACTGTTTTTT
TRBV7-8	TRBJ2-2	TRBD2	-	CASSLIGLAVINTGELFF	TGTGCCAGCAGCTTAATCGGACTAGCGGTTATTAACACCGGGGAGCTGTTTTTT
TRBV7-6	TRBJ2-2	TRBD1	-	CASSPVTGGSTGTGELFF	TGTGCCAGCAGTCCCGTGACAGGGGGCTCGACGGGGACCGGGGAGCTGTTTTTT
TRBV30	TRBJ1-6	TRBD1	-	CAWRDRDWNSPLHF	TGTGCCTGGAGGGACAGGGATTGGAATTCACCCCTCCACTTT
TRBV7-6	TRBJ2-2	TRBD1	-	CASSLGTANTGELFF	TGTGCCAGCAGCTTGGGGACAGCGAACACCGGGGAGCTGTTTTTT
TRBV6-5	TRBJ1-1	-	few	CASSYSPRGEAFF	TGTGCCAGCAGTTACTCCCCCAGGGGTGAAGCTTTCTTT
TRBV13	TRBJ2-5	TRBD1	once	CASSPDRGTQYF	TGTGCCAGCAGCCCGGACAGGGGAACCCAGTACTTC
TRBV5-8	TRBJ1-2	-	-	CASSFLGQNGYTF	TGTGCCAGCAGCTTCCTTGGACAGAATGGCTACACCTTC
TRBV4-2	TRBJ2-1	TRBD2	-	CASSQLGLAGPYNEQFF	TGTGCCAGCAGCCAACTCGGACTAGCGGGACCCTACAATGAGCAGTTCTTC
TRBV7-3	TRBJ1-1	-	-	CASSLNPTTGTRVTQDTEAFF	TGTGCCAGCAGCTTAAACCCCACAACAGGGACTCGAGTAACCCAGGACACTGAAGCTTTCTTT
TRBV16	TRBJ1-5	-	-	CASSQPTGNQPQHF	TGTGCCAGCAGCCAACCCACCGGCAATCAGCCCCAGCATTTT